Listed below are T cell receptor beta chains from one sample, sequenced in a study of blood T cell repertoires in COVID-19. The assay was immunoSEQ multiplex PCR, and TCRdb's table has in-frame clones only and misses some. The repertoire includes under 300,000 clones, around nine tenths of them detected once, and around 2.1% sits in the top ten. The sequenced material came from peripheral blood. The receptors were gathered from a man aged 45-60 years with acute or convalescent COVID-19. Each CDR3 is given with its conserved first and last residue. The D gene is left open where the match is weak. Some rows have no size entry. The others give once, few or many, or a class for an expanded clone.

j_call,d_call,v_call,clone_size,cdr3_nt,cdr3_aa
TRBJ1-5,-,TRBV12-5,-,TGTGCTAGTGGTTTGACGGGCCGGGAACAGCCCCAGCATTTT,CASGLTGREQPQHF
TRBJ2-2,TRBD1,TRBV6-5,once,TGTGCCAGCAGACTCACAGGGGTCGGGGAGCTGTTTTTT,CASRLTGVGELFF
TRBJ1-1,-,TRBV4-2,-,TGTGCCAGCAGCCAAGATAGGAGAACTGAAGCTTTCTTT,CASSQDRRTEAFF
TRBJ2-3,-,TRBV3-1/TRBV3-2,-,TGTGCCAGCAGCCAGGCCCGATCTAGCACAGATACGCAGTATTTT,CASSQARSSTDTQYF
TRBJ2-7,TRBD2,TRBV4-2,-,TGTGCCAGCAGCCAGACTAGCGGGGGGTTCGACGAGCAGTACTTC,CASSQTSGGFDEQYF
TRBJ1-2,-,TRBV21-1,once,TGTGCCAGCAGCAAAACGGGTGGTATAAACTATGGCTACACCTTC,CASSKTGGINYGYTF
TRBJ2-5,TRBD1,TRBV24-1,once,TGTGCCACCAGTGATCCGGGACAGGGAGAGACCCAGTACTTC,CATSDPGQGETQYF
TRBJ1-6,-,TRBV5-1,-,TGCGCCAGCAGCTTAGAGGAGGTAACACCCCTCCACTTT,CASSLEEVTPLHF
TRBJ2-5,-,TRBV13,-,TGTGCCAGCAGCCCGGAGACGGACCAAGAGACCCAGTACTTC,CASSPETDQETQYF
TRBJ2-5,TRBD2,TRBV7-9,-,TGTGCCAGCAGCTTACATCGAGCGGGGGTCCTCCAAGAGACCCAGTACTTC,CASSLHRAGVLQETQYF
TRBJ1-4,-,TRBV4-2,once,TGTGCCAGCAGCCAAGATGGTCTCAGGGGTGAAAAACTGTTTTTT,CASSQDGLRGEKLFF
TRBJ2-1,TRBD1,TRBV24-1,-,TGTGCCACCAGTGACAGGACAGGGCGTAATGAGCAGTTCTTC,CATSDRTGRNEQFF
TRBJ2-5,TRBD2,TRBV6-6,-,TGTGCCAGCAGCGGGGGGGGCGAGACCCAGTACTTC,CASSGGGETQYF
TRBJ1-2,TRBD1,TRBV7-9,-,TGTGCCAGCAGCCATGTGGGACAGTTCTATGGCTACACCTTC,CASSHVGQFYGYTF
TRBJ2-4,-,TRBV5-4,-,TGTGCCAGCAGCTTTTGGGCAGGGGAAAACATTCAGTACTTC,CASSFWAGENIQYF
TRBJ2-7,-,TRBV18,-,TGTGCCAGCTCACCTAGTCGCAGGTTCAACGAGCAGTACTTC,CASSPSRRFNEQYF
TRBJ1-1,-,TRBV30,-,TGTGCCTGGAGTGTGCGGGGTGCTGAAGCTTTCTTT,CAWSVRGAEAFF
TRBJ1-2,-,TRBV5-4,-,TGTGCCAGCAGCTTGGAGGTAGAGGTCTATGGCTACACCTTC,CASSLEVEVYGYTF
TRBJ1-1,TRBD1,TRBV3-1/TRBV3-2,-,TGTGCCAGCAGCCCGGGACAGCTTGAAGCTTTCTTT,CASSPGQLEAFF
TRBJ1-5,-,TRBV7-3,-,TGTGCCAGCAGCTCCTCCGGACAAATTCAGCCCCAGCATTTT,CASSSSGQIQPQHF
TRBJ1-6,-,TRBV3-1/TRBV3-2,-,TGTGCCAGCACCCCCGGGACTTTTAATTCACCCCTCCACTTT,CASTPGTFNSPLHF
TRBJ1-5,-,TRBV12-3/TRBV12-4,-,TGTGCCAGCAGTACCTCGGGGGAGCCCCAGCATTTT,CASSTSGEPQHF
TRBJ1-4,TRBD1,TRBV6-5,-,TGTGCCAGCACCCTGACAGGGATCTACGAAAAACTGTTTTTT,CASTLTGIYEKLFF
TRBJ1-5,-,TRBV5-6,-,TGTGCCAGTCGGTCATCCGGGTCAGGGAAAAACAATCAGCCCCAGCATTTT,CASRSSGSGKNNQPQHF
TRBJ1-2,TRBD1,TRBV11-2,-,TGTGCCAGCAGCCTCCGGGACAGGGGGATCTATGGCTACACCTTC,CASSLRDRGIYGYTF
TRBJ2-1,-,TRBV29-1,-,TGCAGCGTTGGGGTTCACAGGGTATCCTACAATGAGCAGTTCTTC,CSVGVHRVSYNEQFF
TRBJ2-7,TRBD2,TRBV3-1/TRBV3-2,once,TGTGCCAGCAGCCGGGGGGGAACAAGCGAGCAGTACTTC,CASSRGGTSEQYF
TRBJ2-1,TRBD2,TRBV6-5,-,TGTGCCAGCGGAAGGGGCGGGAGCAATGAGCAGTTCTTC,CASGRGGSNEQFF
TRBJ1-3,-,TRBV30,-,TGTGCCTGGAGTGTGGAGCGGGTACCCGGGAGGACCATATATTTT,CAWSVERVPGRTIYF
TRBJ1-1,-,TRBV6-6,-,TGTGCCAGCAGAGCCCGACAGTTGACGAACACTGAAGCTTTCTTT,CASRARQLTNTEAFF